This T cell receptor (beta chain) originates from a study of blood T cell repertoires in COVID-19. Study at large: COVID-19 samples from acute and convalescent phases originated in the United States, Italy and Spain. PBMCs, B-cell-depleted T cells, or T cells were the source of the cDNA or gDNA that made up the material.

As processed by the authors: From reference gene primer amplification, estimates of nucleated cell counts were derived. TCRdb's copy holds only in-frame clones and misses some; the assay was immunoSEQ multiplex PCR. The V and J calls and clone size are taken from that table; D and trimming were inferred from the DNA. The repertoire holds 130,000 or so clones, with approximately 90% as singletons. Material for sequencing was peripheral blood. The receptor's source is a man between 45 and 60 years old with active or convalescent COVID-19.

CDR3 residues: CASSRSLPGQGGNTEAFF. The CDR3 nucleotides read TGTGCCAGCTCACGTTCCTTGCCGGGACAGGGGGGGAACACTGAAGCTTTCTTT. The chain carries TRBV18 and TRBJ1-1; 11 bases are shared with TRBD1. Germline loops: CDR1 KGHSH, CDR2 LQKENI. Trimming cost V 4 bases and J 1 base; bases outside gene matches: 11. The CDR3 has 18 residues.